This entry lists 19 T cell receptor beta chains sequenced from one sample in a study of identical twins. Each CDR3 protein is one row after TCRdb ran MiXCR on the 5' RACE reads. The profile covers just over 450,000 distinct CDR3 sequences, with 11% to 15% appearing a single time and about 0.53% taken by the ten largest. These sequences were also reported in another study, on yellow fever vaccine responses in identical twins.

Specimen: CD4+ T cells sorted from blood. The receptors stem from a woman aged 18 to 35 in good health.

The table lists this clonotype with many counts. The rearrangement links TRBV7-2 to TRBJ2-5; D remains ambiguous. Germline V gene sequence: CDR1 SGHTA, CDR2 FQGNSA. The CDR3 loop spans 11 amino acids. The germline V and J ends were trimmed by 5 bases and 5 bases, with 6 bases remaining between them. The CDR3 loop reads CASSHSETQYF. The CDR3 nucleotides read TGTGCCAGCAGCCACAGTGAGACCCAGTACTTC.

The V call is TRBV6-1, the J call TRBJ2-5; no reliable D call. V lost 6 bases, J lost 0 bases, and 11 bases lay in between. The CDR3 spans 14 residues. CDR1 and CDR2 (germline): MNHNS, SASEGT. The CDR3 nucleotides are TGTGCCAGCAGCCTGGACGGGTACCAAGAGACCCAGTACTTC. Translated: CASSLDGYQETQYF.

V is TRBV5-1 and J is TRBJ1-6; D ambiguous. V lost 0 bases and J lost 4, with 8 bases in between. The CDR3 loop spans 15 amino acids. Germline lookup yields CDR1 SGHRS and CDR2 YFSETQ. The DNA for the CDR3 is TGCGCCAGCAGCTTGGAGAGCGATTATAATTCACCCCTCCACTTT. It is translated as CASSLESDYNSPLHF.

This chain uses TRBV23-1 with TRBJ2-5; tentatively, D is TRBD1 or TRBD2 (5 bases each). Being an ORF, TRBV23-1 has a function that is uncertain. This CDR3 has 15 amino acids. The V and J ends lost 1 base and 3 bases respectively, with 12 bases between them. Here the CDR3 reads CASSQWQGDEETQYF. The CDR3 DNA sequence: TGCGCCAGCAGTCAATGGCAGGGAGACGAAGAGACCCAGTACTTC.

This clonotype came up a few times. The chain has TRBV20-1 and TRBJ2-7; 9 bases agree with TRBD1. With 6 bases clipped from V and 10 bases from J, the junction kept 16 bases outside the gene matches. This CDR3 region has 14 residues. Germline V gene lookup returns CDR1 DFQATT and CDR2 SNEGSKA (reference sequence). The CDR3 DNA reads as TGCAGTGCCCATCCACCGGGACAGGGAGCGATTCAGTACTTC. Encoded protein: CSAHPPGQGAIQYF.

The chain recombines TRBV24-1 with TRBJ2-1; perhaps TRBD2 as D (6 bases). The CDR3 runs 16 residues. Germline V gene lookup returns CDR1 KGHDR and CDR2 SFDVKD. Trimming pared 2 bases from V and 9 bases from J, leaving 19 bases between. This chain's CDR3 is CATSDYQESGVFEQFF. CDR3 DNA sequence: TGTGCCACCAGTGATTACCAGGAATCGGGAGTATTTGAGCAGTTCTTC.

This clonotype was counted ten times or more. The chain links TRBV29-1 to TRBJ2-7; a possible D gene is TRBD1 (7 bases). The V end lost 6 bases, the J end lost 0 bases, and 21 bases lay between the germline ends. The CDR3 runs to 16 residues. In germline, CDR1 is SQVTM, CDR2 ANQGSEA. In DNA form, the CDR3 reads TGCAGCGTGGCCGGCGCGACAGGGAGGAGCTCCTACGAGCAGTACTTC. This codes for CSVAGATGRSSYEQYF.

CDR3 sequence reads: CASLFSGGAGNEQFF. CDR3 coding DNA: TGTGCCAGCTTGTTCAGCGGGGGGGCTGGCAATGAGCAGTTCTTC. V is TRBV3-1 and J is TRBJ2-1, with 10 bases lining up with TRBD2. This CDR3 has 15 amino acids. With 8 bases clipped from V and 6 bases from J, the junction kept 10 bases outside the gene matches. Germline values: CDR1 LGHDT, CDR2 YNNKEL (reference sequence).

This clonotype was counted ten times or more. The J gene is TRBJ2-7, the V gene TRBV15, with 8 bases aligning to TRBD1. Germline CDR1 reads LNHNV; CDR2 reads YYDKDF (reference sequence). CDR3 length equals 15 residues. Trimming at V came to 3 bases and at J to 4 bases, leaving 8 bases not matched to a gene. The CDR3 protein is CATSSDRGLKYEQYF. CDR3 coding DNA: TGTGCCACCAGCAGTGACAGGGGTTTGAAGTACGAGCAGTACTTC. Supplemented by reference TRBV15 and TRBJ2-7, the full variable domain reads DAMVIQNPRYQVTQFGKPVTLSCSQTLNHNVMYWYQQKSSQAPKLLFHYYDKDFNNEADTPDNFQSRRPNTSFCFLDIRSPGLGDTAMYLCATSSDRGLKYEQYFGPGTRLTVT.

The chain's CDR3 is CASSRKQGATDTQYF. The CDR3 DNA reads as TGCGCCAGCAGCCGGAAACAGGGGGCCACAGATACGCAGTATTTT. The rearrangement joins TRBV4-1 to TRBJ2-3, with TRBD1 matching 9 bases. CDR1 is MGHRA and CDR2 is YSYEKL in the germline V gene. V dropped 4 bases and J dropped 2; count of bases not matched to a gene: 4. The CDR3 consists of 15 residues.

This chain uses TRBV6-1 with TRBJ1-5; D gene unclear. The CDR3 is 14 residues long. The V end lost 6 bases, the J end lost 2 bases, and 11 bases lay between the germline ends. The germline V gene has CDR1 MNHNS and CDR2 SASEGT. The DNA for the CDR3 is TGTGCCAGCAGACCGCGGGGAGGCAATCAGCCCCAGCATTTT. The encoded protein is CASRPRGGNQPQHF.

The genes are TRBV29-1 and TRBJ2-1, with 7 bases matching TRBD2. J was trimmed by 10 bases and V by 4 bases; bases with no gene match: 7. The CDR3 length is 12 residues. Germline CDR1 reads SQVTM; CDR2 reads ANQGSEA. The CDR3: CSVGAGDREQFF. In nucleotides, the CDR3 is TGCAGCGTTGGGGCGGGAGATAGGGAGCAGTTCTTC.

This clonotype was observed a few times. The V gene is TRBV7-2, the J gene TRBJ2-1; TRBD2 aligns across 8 bases. The V segment lost 0 bases and the J segment 4 bases; nucleotides outside the gene matches: 2. CDR3 size: 15 residues. CDR1 and CDR2 from the germline V gene are SGHTA and FQGNSA. Written as DNA, the CDR3 is TGTGCCAGCAGCTTAGCGGGACTAGTGTACAATGAGCAGTTCTTC. Translating it yields CASSLAGLVYNEQFF. The full variable domain, its missing parts supplied by reference TRBV7-2 and TRBJ2-1, is GAGVSQSPSNKVTEKGKDVELRCDPISGHTALYWYRQSLGQGLEFLIYFQGNSAPDKSGLPSDRFSAERTGGSVSTLTIQRTQQEDSAVYLCASSLAGLVYNEQFFGPGTRLTVL.

This clonotype was detected a few times. This rearrangement joins TRBV20-1 to TRBJ2-7; D is ambiguous. Trimming removed 0 bases from V and 1 base from J, with 16 bases in between. Germline V gives CDR1 DFQATT, CDR2 SNEGSKA (reference sequence). The CDR3 spans 16 residues. In DNA, the CDR3 is TGCAGTGCTAGAGATCTTAGCTTACTACTTTCCTACGAGCAGTACTTC. Protein sequence: CSARDLSLLLSYEQYF.

J is TRBJ2-3 and V is TRBV20-1; 12 bases map to TRBD1. This CDR3 comprises 19 residues. With 4 bases clipped from V and 0 bases from J, the junction kept 14 bases outside the gene matches. Per the germline V gene, CDR1 is DFQATT and CDR2 is SNEGSKA (reference sequence). CDR3 bases: TGCAGTGCTACTCCCGTATCCGGGACAGGGGGCACGAGCACAGATACGCAGTATTTT. Translated, it gives CSATPVSGTGGTSTDTQYF.

The chain employs TRBV7-3 and TRBJ2-1, with TRBD1 identical over 9 bases. The CDR3 consists of 15 residues. Per the germline V gene, CDR1 is SGHTA and CDR2 is FQGTGA. V shed 6 bases and J 0 bases; nucleotides not matched to a gene: 3. The CDR3 sequence is CASSLQGASYNEQFF. The CDR3 DNA reads TGTGCCAGCAGTTTACAGGGGGCCTCCTACAATGAGCAGTTCTTC.

This clonotype was seen a few times. The genes are TRBV20-1 and TRBJ1-1, with unresolved D. The length of the CDR3 is 15 residues. The ends were cut back, 1 base at V and 11 bases at J, with 23 bases in the middle. CDR1 DFQATT and CDR2 SNEGSKA come from the germline V gene (reference sequence). The CDR3 sequence: CSARGGRAAEHLAFF. Written as DNA, the CDR3 is TGCAGTGCTAGAGGGGGAAGGGCAGCCGAACACTTGGCTTTCTTT.

The CDR3 is CSAPDLVKQYF. CDR3 DNA sequence: TGCAGTGCTCCCGACTTAGTCAAGCAGTACTTC. The chain links TRBV20-1 to TRBJ2-7; D is ambiguous. The V and J ends lost 5 bases and 8 bases respectively, with 13 bases between them. The CDR3 length is 11 residues. The germline CDR1 and CDR2 sequences are DFQATT and SNEGSKA (reference sequence).

A word on this clonotype: At one of its ends the junction is not consistent with the germline gene, which may arise from a read error. The genes are TRBV5-1 and TRBJ2-7; 16 bases match TRBD2. Germline V gene data show CDR1 as SGHRS and CDR2 as YFSETQ. The CDR3 consists of 19 residues. CDR3 region: CASSLVGTSGGAGTYEHYF. The DNA of the CDR3 is TGCGCCAGCAGCTTGGTGGGGACTAGCGGGGGGGCTGGAACCTACGAGCACTACTTC. Full variable domain (missing parts from reference TRBV5-1 and TRBJ2-7): KAGVTQTPRYLIKTRGQQVTLSCSPISGHRSVSWYQQTPGQGLQFLFEYFSETQRNKGNFPGRFSGRQFSNSRSEMNVSTLELGDSALYLCASSLVGTSGGAGTYEHYFGPGTRLTVT.